A selection of T cell receptor beta chains follows, all from one sample in a study of T cells in Graves' hyperthyroidism and ophthalmopathy. TCRdb redid the calling of the multiplex PCR reads with MiXCR, one entry per CDR3 protein. The repertoire includes approximately 100,000 distinct CDR3 sequences, 40% of them detected once, and approximately 10% sits in the top ten. Sequenced: peripheral blood or thyroid tissue (not recorded which). The source of these receptors is a woman in her twenties or thirties with Graves' hyperthyroidism. The CDR3 runs from the conserved cysteine through the conserved F or W. D genes are given only for firm matches. Size is omitted from some rows. Given values are once, few, many or a class for expanded clones.

v_call,clone_size,j_call,d_call,cdr3_aa,cdr3_nt
TRBV7-8,many,TRBJ1-4,.,CASSLGPIRETTNEKLFF,TGTGCCAGCAGCTTGGGGCCCATTAGGGAAACAACTAATGAAAAACTGTTTTTT
TRBV7-9,many,TRBJ2-5,.,CASSARVETQYF,TGTGCCAGCAGCGCCCGGGTGGAGACCCAGTACTTC
TRBV10-3,.,TRBJ1-3,.,CAIGGTDTIYF,TGTGCCATCGGTGGGACGGACACCATATATTTT
TRBV6-4,many,TRBJ2-7,.,CASSELEQYF,TGTGCCAGCAGTGAACTGGAGCAGTACTTC
TRBV15,many,TRBJ2-5,TRBD1,CATSPDREETQYF,TGTGCCACCAGCCCCGACAGGGAAGAGACCCAGTACTTC
TRBV30,many,TRBJ1-2,TRBD1,CAWRDRGYGYTF,TGTGCCTGGAGAGACAGGGGGTATGGCTACACCTTC
TRBV12-3/TRBV12-4,many,TRBJ1-5,TRBD1,CASSIRTGGSDQPQHF,TGTGCCAGCAGTATACGGACAGGGGGAAGTGATCAGCCCCAGCATTTT
TRBV10-2,many,TRBJ2-7,.,CASSQGTPFYEQYF,TGCGCCAGCAGTCAGGGTACACCCTTCTACGAGCAGTACTTC
TRBV12-3/TRBV12-4,many,TRBJ1-5,.,CASSPQAPQNWPQHF,TGTGCCAGCAGTCCCCAGGCACCTCAAAATTGGCCCCAGCATTTT
TRBV6-5,many,TRBJ2-5,TRBD2,CASSYEPGTRLETQYF,TGTGCCAGCAGTTACGAGCCCGGGACTAGATTAGAGACCCAGTACTTC
TRBV6-1,many,TRBJ2-7,.,CASFLYEQYF,TGTGCCAGCTTTCTCTACGAGCAGTACTTC
TRBV9,many,TRBJ1-5,.,CASGRGGNQPQHF,TGTGCCAGCGGGCGGGGGGGCAATCAGCCCCAGCATTTT
TRBV9,.,TRBJ2-7,TRBD2,CASSLIAGSHEQYF,TGTGCCAGCAGCCTCATAGCGGGAAGTCACGAGCAGTACTTC
TRBV5-1,once,TRBJ2-5,TRBD2,CASSFGGREETQYF,TGCGCCAGCAGCTTTGGGGGGAGGGAAGAGACCCAGTACTTC
TRBV29-1,many,TRBJ1-5,.,CSVEEGSNQPQHF,TGCAGCGTTGAGGAGGGGAGCAATCAGCCCCAGCATTTT
TRBV5-1,many,TRBJ1-1,.,CASSFIGIRGNTEAFF,TGCGCCAGCAGCTTTATCGGGATAAGGGGAAACACTGAAGCTTTCTTT
TRBV29-1,few,TRBJ1-2,.,CSVAANYGYTF,TGCAGCGTTGCAGCTAACTATGGCTACACCTTC
TRBV6-2/TRBV6-3,.,TRBJ2-7,.,CASSYSKDGRDNEQYF,TGTGCCAGCAGTTACTCGAAGGACGGGAGAGACAACGAGCAGTACTTC
TRBV19,once,TRBJ2-5,TRBD1,CASRRGQGEETQYF,TGTGCCAGTCGCCGGGGACAGGGGGAAGAGACCCAGTACTTC
TRBV15,.,TRBJ1-2,.,CASSLTFPTGYTF,TGTGCCAGCAGCCTGACATTCCCTACCGGCTACACCTTC